This TCR beta chain originates from a study of T cell responses to AZD1222 COVID-19 vaccine. CDR1 and CDR2 (germline): LNHDA, SQIVND (reference sequence). V was shortened by 3 bases and J by 6 bases, with 11 bases between the two germline ends. This CDR3 region has 13 residues. Clones were read by immunoSEQ multiplex PCR, and TCRdb kept only the in-frame ones, dropping some. The sample lists some 110,000 clones; around nine tenths were seen once. This TCR came from an adult who received the AZD1222 COVID-19 vaccine. The gene calls are TRBV19 and TRBJ1-1; D unresolved. The sample was peripheral blood, taken 28 days after the second AZD1222 dose. The CDR3, as DNA: TGTGCCAGTAGTATCGGCGTACTCTCTGAAGCTTTCTTT. Translated: CASSIGVLSEAFF.